Listed below are T cell receptor beta chains from one sample, sequenced in a study of T cell repertoires in cytomegalovirus infection. TCRdb ran MiXCR on the reads and lists one entry per CDR3 protein. The sample holds 650,000 to 900,000 distinct CDR3 sequences, 30% to 35% seen once. No cognate antigen is known for these TCRs. The sequences come from cultured CD8+ T cells from PBMCs, collected from culture after CMV antigen stimulation. The receptors originated from a human donor in good health (CMV status not recorded). Some clones in this sample may be carry-over from other donors' samples. CDR3s include the opening cysteine and the closing phenylalanine or tryptophan. A D gene is named only where the DNA matches it firmly. Clone size is not always given. Where it is, it says once, few, many or a class for expanded clones.

D	size	V	J	DNA	CDR3
-	few	TRBV28	TRBJ2-3	TGTGCCAGCAGTTTTGACGGCCATCTTGGGAATACGCAGTATTTT	CASSFDGHLGNTQYF
-	-	TRBV6-2/TRBV6-3	TRBJ2-1	TGTGCCAGCAGGGACATGAACTCCTACAATGAGCAGTTCTTC	CASRDMNSYNEQFF
TRBD1	-	TRBV6-1	TRBJ2-1	TGTGCCAGCAAAGGGACAGGGTCCTGCAATGAGCAGTTCTTC	CASKGTGSCNEQFF
-	-	TRBV5-1	TRBJ2-3	TGCGCCAGCAGCTCGGCAGGACCGAGCACAGATACGCAGTATTTT	CASSSAGPSTDTQYF
-	few	TRBV4-1	TRBJ2-1	TGCGCCAGCAGCCAAGGAATCCGGGATGAGCAGTTCTTC	CASSQGIRDEQFF
-	many	TRBV7-2	TRBJ1-5	TGTGCCAGCAGCTTACCCGGATCGCTACAAAATCAGCCCCAGCATTTT	CASSLPGSLQNQPQHF
-	few	TRBV14	TRBJ1-2	TGTGCCAGCAGCCAAGGCCGGATCTATGGCTACACCTTC	CASSQGRIYGYTF
-	-	TRBV6-5	TRBJ1-1	TGTGCCAGCAGTTACACCTTCGGCACTGAAGCTTTCTTT	CASSYTFGTEAFF
-	few	TRBV24-1	TRBJ2-3	TGTGCCACCAGTGAGAAGGGGACTAGCACAGATACGCAGTATTTT	CATSEKGTSTDTQYF
TRBD1	few	TRBV7-9	TRBJ1-5	TGTGCCAGCAGCTCCCCGGGACAGGGTGGTCAGCCCCAGCATTTT	CASSSPGQGGQPQHF
-	-	TRBV12-3/TRBV12-4	TRBJ2-2	TGTGCCATTTCACGGGGGGCTGCCGGGGAGCTGTTTTTT	CAISRGAAGELFF
TRBD1	once	TRBV25-1	TRBJ2-1	TGTGCCAGCAGCCCGGGACAGGGTATTGATGAGCAGTTCTTC	CASSPGQGIDEQFF
-	few	TRBV12-3/TRBV12-4	TRBJ1-1	TGTGCCAGCAGTTTTTGGGGGACCACTGAAGCTTTCTTT	CASSFWGTTEAFF
-	many	TRBV7-8	TRBJ1-1	TGTGCCAGCAGCTCTCCGGGCCGGGGGGTCACTGAAGCTTTCTTT	CASSSPGRGVTEAFF
TRBD2	-	TRBV5-6	TRBJ2-3	TGTGCCAGCAGCCCCTTAGGCGGGGGTGATATAAGGACGCAGTATTTT	CASSPLGGGDIRTQYF
TRBD2	few	TRBV19	TRBJ2-2	TGTGCCAGTAGTCCGAGTAGCGGGGGGGCCGCGGGCACCGGGGAGCTGTTTTTT	CASSPSSGGAAGTGELFF
TRBD1	-	TRBV6-6	TRBJ2-3	TGTGCCAGCACCCTAGGACAGGGGGCGCTTACAGATACGCAGTATTTT	CASTLGQGALTDTQYF
-	-	TRBV29-1	TRBJ2-7	TGCAGCGCCGAAGCGGCAGGGAACCCCGAGCAGTACTTC	CSAEAAGNPEQYF
TRBD1	-	TRBV5-6	TRBJ1-3	TGTGCCAGCAGCTTCAACTGGAGACAGGGGACTGGAAACACCATATATTTT	CASSFNWRQGTGNTIYF
TRBD1	-	TRBV27	TRBJ1-1	TGTGCCAGTTCGGGGGGCTGGGACAGAAGGAACACTGAAGCTTTCTTT	CASSGGWDRRNTEAFF
TRBD1	-	TRBV5-6	TRBJ2-6	TGTGCCAGCAGCGTGGACAGGGGAGGCTCTGGGGCCAACGTCCTGACTTTC	CASSVDRGGSGANVLTF
-	-	TRBV13	TRBJ1-5	TGTGCCAGCAGCTTAGGCCATACGAGGGGGAGTCAGCCCCAGCATTTT	CASSLGHTRGSQPQHF
-	-	TRBV4-2	TRBJ1-2	TGTGCCAGCAGCCAGAGGTCTGCGGATGGCTACACCTTC	CASSQRSADGYTF
TRBD1	-	TRBV27	TRBJ1-6	TGTGCCAGCAGTGGGACAGGGACTCCACCCCTCCACTTT	CASSGTGTPPLHF
-	-	TRBV20-1	TRBJ2-7	TGCAGTGCTAGAGGCTCCTCGGGGGACCACGAGCAGTACTTC	CSARGSSGDHEQYF
-	few	TRBV7-9	TRBJ1-1	TGTGCCAGCAGCTTACCACAGGGATTAAACACTGAAGCTTTCTTT	CASSLPQGLNTEAFF
TRBD1	-	TRBV12-3/TRBV12-4	TRBJ1-4	TGTGCCAGCAGTTGGGACAGTTCCGCAACTAATGAAAAACTGTTTTTT	CASSWDSSATNEKLFF
TRBD1	-	TRBV3-1	TRBJ1-2	TGTGCCAGCAGCCAAGGGACAGGGGCGTATGGCTACACCTTC	CASSQGTGAYGYTF
TRBD1	-	TRBV6-4	TRBJ2-1	TGTGCCAGCAGTGACTCGGGACAGGGGAACTACAATGAGCAGTTCTTC	CASSDSGQGNYNEQFF
-	few	TRBV19	TRBJ2-3	TGTGCCAGTAGTTCTAGCCCTGCCCCAGATACGCAGTATTTT	CASSSSPAPDTQYF
-	few	TRBV6-1	TRBJ2-7	TGTGCCAGCAGTGAACGGGGGACTTCGAGCTCCTACGAGCAGTACTTC	CASSERGTSSSYEQYF
-	-	TRBV28	TRBJ2-1	TGTGCCAGCAGTGGGGCCTACTACAATGAGCAGTTCTTC	CASSGAYYNEQFF
-	once	TRBV2	TRBJ2-1	TGTGCCAGCAGTCCCTTGACGGGGGGCCACAATGAGCAGTTCTTC	CASSPLTGGHNEQFF
-	-	TRBV20-1	TRBJ1-1	TGCAGTGCTAGAGATAGCAGGGAAGTTGGGTTAGTGAACACTGAAGCTTTCTTT	CSARDSREVGLVNTEAFF
TRBD2	few	TRBV11-3	TRBJ2-3	TGTGCCAGCAGCCTCCGCTCCCGGGGGGGCCTAGCAGATACGCAGTATTTT	CASSLRSRGGLADTQYF
-	-	TRBV3-1	TRBJ1-1	TGTGCCAGCAGCCAAGTTAGCAGGGACACTGAAGCTTTCTTT	CASSQVSRDTEAFF
-	few	TRBV13	TRBJ2-3	TGTGCCAGCAGCTCCTTGGACAGCTCGAACACGGATACGCAGTATTTT	CASSSLDSSNTDTQYF
-	many	TRBV7-3	TRBJ1-1	TGTGCCAGCAGCGAGCCAAGAATGAACACTGAAGCTTTCTTT	CASSEPRMNTEAFF
-	-	TRBV5-1	TRBJ2-4	TGCGCCAGCAGCTGGACCGGGGGTTTCAAAAACATTCAGTACTTC	CASSWTGGFKNIQYF
-	once	TRBV5-4	TRBJ2-2	TGTGCCAGCAGCTTGGAATCGGATACCGGGGAGCTGTTTTTT	CASSLESDTGELFF
-	-	TRBV28	TRBJ2-4	TGTGCCAGCAGGGGCAGGGGCATGGGAGCCAAAAACATTCAGTACTTC	CASRGRGMGAKNIQYF
-	-	TRBV12-3/TRBV12-4	TRBJ2-1	TGTGCCAGCAGTTTAAGGAAGGGTCGGAGCTCCTACAATGAGCAGTTCTTC	CASSLRKGRSSYNEQFF
TRBD1	few	TRBV5-1	TRBJ1-2	TGCGCCAGCAGCGACGGGACAGAGCTCTATGGCTACACCTTC	CASSDGTELYGYTF